The clone carrying this T cell receptor beta chain has a handful of counts. Donors were systemically healthy Caucasian individuals from Russia aged about 6 to 95 years. Together with a sample-barcoded 5' primer, a J-beta primer mix was included in a second PCR lasting roughly 6 to 12 cycles. TCRdb re-called the 5' RACE reads through MiXCR, storing one row per CDR3 protein. This table holds fewer than 1,200,000 distinct CDR3 sequences, under 30% found once. These data belong to a study of blood T cells in healthy people across ages. CDR1 and CDR2 from the germline V gene are SQVTM and ANQGSEA. The V gene lost 3 bases and the J gene lost 3 bases, with 11 bases spanning the gap. CDR3 length: 13 amino acids. Separately, the same data were catalogued under a study of T cells of mothers and their children.

Source material: blood. The chain carries TRBV29-1 and TRBJ1-2; D gene ambiguous. This clonotype was obtained from a girl aged 2 to 10 in good health. CDR3 residues: CSVDGEDYYGYTF. The CDR3 bases are TGCAGCGTTGACGGCGAGGACTACTATGGCTACACCTTC.